This T cell receptor (beta chain) was recorded in a study of control samples from healthy donors and cancer patients. Germline loops: CDR1 MGHRA, CDR2 YSYEKL. CDR3 length: 13 amino acids. Trimming removed 0 bases at V and 14 bases at J, with 11 bases between. Data came from immunoSEQ multiplex PCR; TCRdb stores just in-frame clones and leaves some out. The sample lists tens of thousands of clones, roughly 94% occurring once. Notes on this clone: The conserved closing phenylalanine or tryptophan is absent in this CDR3, likely reflecting a read error.

The sequencing input was blood. The sequence was obtained from a man in his sixties in good health. This rearrangement joins TRBV4-1 to TRBJ1-6; D is ambiguous. The CDR3 coding sequence is TGCGCCAGCAGCCAAGATCCGAGAGTTGCCCTCCACCTT. Protein product: CASSQDPRVALHL.